This section outlines one TCR beta chain sequence together with its context. This sample stems from a study of blood T cell repertoires in COVID-19. Study as a whole: Sources were T cells, B-cell-depleted T cells, or PBMCs; the material itself was cDNA or gDNA.

Data came from immunoSEQ multiplex PCR; TCRdb stores just in-frame clones and leaves some out. The sample consists of some 370,000 clones, about 89% of them appearing once. Enrolment of Seattle patients took place during active infection, and they were followed longitudinally. CDR1 is MNHEY and CDR2 is SVGAGI in the germline V gene. Trimming took 3 bases from V and 2 from J, leaving 13 bases between them. The CDR3 is made up of 16 amino acids. Sequenced input: peripheral blood. The TCR was taken from a woman in her twenties or thirties with COVID-19, enrolled during active disease. This rearrangement joins TRBV6-5 to TRBJ2-2, with D tentatively TRBD2 (6 bases). CDR3 protein: CASSYTGLPNTGELFF. In DNA form, the CDR3 reads TGTGCCAGCAGTTATACAGGACTACCCAACACCGGGGAGCTGTTTTTT.